Listed below are T cell receptor beta chains from one sample, sequenced in a study of blood T cell repertoires in COVID-19. Profiled with immunoSEQ multiplex PCR; TCRdb holds only in-frame clones, not every one. The sample has some 300,000 clones; approximately 90% are singletons. The specimen was peripheral blood. The receptor source for this set is a woman aged 50 to 60 with COVID-19, enrolled during active disease. The CDR3 runs from the conserved cysteine through the conserved F or W. A D gene is named only where the DNA matches it firmly. Some rows have no size entry. The others give once, few or many, or a class for an expanded clone.

v_call	d_call	j_call	clone_size	cdr3_length	cdr3_nt	cdr3_aa
TRBV19	TRBD1	TRBJ1-1	-	12	TGTGCCAGTAGCAGGGGGCGAACTGAAGCTTTCTTT	CASSRGRTEAFF
TRBV3-1/TRBV3-2	-	TRBJ1-1	-	14	TGTGCCAGCAGCCAAGGGGGGGGGAACACTGAAGCTTTCTTT	CASSQGGGNTEAFF
TRBV19	-	TRBJ2-1	-	14	TGTGCCAGTACCATTACCGGGACTCGAAATGAGCAGTTCTTC	CASTITGTRNEQFF
TRBV6-4	-	TRBJ1-5	-	17	TGTGCCAGCAGTGACTCGGGAGGTGCAACCTACAATCAGCCCCAGCATTTT	CASSDSGGATYNQPQHF
TRBV12-3/TRBV12-4	-	TRBJ2-1	-	13	TGTGCCAGCAGTTTACCCAACAGGGATGAGCAGTTCTTC	CASSLPNRDEQFF
TRBV9	-	TRBJ1-1	-	16	TGTGCCAGCAGCGTAGGGTTGTCCGGGGTAAACACTGAAGCTTTCTTT	CASSVGLSGVNTEAFF
TRBV28	-	TRBJ1-2	-	13	TGTGCCAGCAGTTTACCAGGAGGGGTTGGCTACACCTTC	CASSLPGGVGYTF
TRBV11-3	TRBD1	TRBJ2-1	-	16	TGTGCCAGCAGCGCAAGCCGGGACAGAGACTACAATGAGCAGTTCTTC	CASSASRDRDYNEQFF
TRBV30	TRBD1	TRBJ1-5	once	17	TGTGCCTGGAGCGTTGCGTTTGTAGGGGGCAGGACGCAGCCCCAGCATTTT	CAWSVAFVGGRTQPQHF
TRBV5-1	-	TRBJ1-3	-	16	TGCGCCAGCAGCTTGGACCCCCCCGGGTCCGGAAACACCATATATTTT	CASSLDPPGSGNTIYF
TRBV7-2	-	TRBJ2-2	few	14	TGTGCCAGCAGCACACAGGGGAACACCGGGGAGCTGTTTTTT	CASSTQGNTGELFF
TRBV28	-	TRBJ2-1	-	16	TGTGCCAGCAGTTCCCCCCCACTGGCCGGAGTCGATGAGCAGTTCTTC	CASSSPPLAGVDEQFF
TRBV2	TRBD2	TRBJ2-1	-	15	TGTGCCAGCAGTCTTAGCGGGGAGGGGGGTAATGAGCAGTTCTTC	CASSLSGEGGNEQFF
TRBV29-1	TRBD1	TRBJ1-2	-	12	TGCAGCGAGACAGGGTTTGACTATGGCTACACCTTC	CSETGFDYGYTF
TRBV7-9	-	TRBJ1-2	-	14	TGTGCCAGCAGCGGGGACTCCCGGCCATATGGCTACACCTTC	CASSGDSRPYGYTF
TRBV25-1	TRBD2	TRBJ2-3	-	16	TGTGCCAGCAGTGATACTAGCGGGAGGGTGTTAGATACGCAGTATTTT	CASSDTSGRVLDTQYF
TRBV2	TRBD1	TRBJ1-1	-	12	TGTGCCGAGGGGGCACTAAACACTGAAGCTTTCTTT	CAEGALNTEAFF
TRBV3-1/TRBV3-2	-	TRBJ1-1	-	16	TGTGCCAGCAGCCCCCGACGTCAGACAGCGAACACTGAAGCTTTCTTT	CASSPRRQTANTEAFF
TRBV6-5	-	TRBJ1-1	-	12	TGTGCCAGCAGCCGAGCTAACACTGAAGCTTTCTTT	CASSRANTEAFF
TRBV5-8	TRBD1	TRBJ2-1	-	15	TGTGCCAGCAGCTTGGACAGGGGCACCTACAATGAGCAGTTCTTC	CASSLDRGTYNEQFF
TRBV11-2	TRBD2	TRBJ2-5	once	17	TGTGCCAGCAGCTCCGGGACTAGCGGGACGATTCGAGAGACCCAGTACTTC	CASSSGTSGTIRETQYF
TRBV7-2	-	TRBJ2-7	-	13	TGTGCCAGCAGCTTAGATCTTATTTACGAGCAGTACTTC	CASSLDLIYEQYF
TRBV5-4	TRBD1	TRBJ2-1	few	14	TGTGCCAGCAGCTTAGGGGGCGAAGTAAATGAGCAGTTCTTC	CASSLGGEVNEQFF
TRBV11-2	TRBD2	TRBJ2-1	-	15	TGTGCCAGCAGGTGGCTAGCGGGACAGTCTCATGAGCAGTTCTTC	CASRWLAGQSHEQFF
TRBV27	TRBD1	TRBJ2-7	once	16	TGTGCCAGCAGCCCGGTTTTAAGGGACAGCTCCTACGAGCAGTACTTC	CASSPVLRDSSYEQYF
TRBV6-6	-	TRBJ1-4	-	14	TGTGCCAGCAGTTTCACAGGGTTTAATGAAAAACTGTTTTTT	CASSFTGFNEKLFF
TRBV6-2/TRBV6-3	-	TRBJ2-5	-	14	TGTGCCAGCAGTTATGACAGTACCCAAGAGACCCAGTACTTC	CASSYDSTQETQYF
TRBV7-8	TRBD1	TRBJ2-2	-	16	TGTGCCAGCAGCCGCTTCCGGACAGGGGCCGTCGGGGAGCTGTTTTTT	CASSRFRTGAVGELFF
TRBV2	TRBD1	TRBJ1-5	once	14	TGTGCCAGCAGTCCTGACAGGGACGCCCAGCCCCAGCATTTT	CASSPDRDAQPQHF
TRBV2	-	TRBJ1-1	-	13	TGTGCCAGCAGTGAAGCGCCCGAGACTGAAGCTTTCTTT	CASSEAPETEAFF
TRBV7-8	-	TRBJ1-3	-	13	TGTGCCAGCAGCGCACCAATAGGGGTGACCATATATTTT	CASSAPIGVTIYF
TRBV27	TRBD2	TRBJ2-7	-	16	TGTGCCAGCAGTTGGGACTCGGGACTAGCGGCCCGGGAGCAGTACTTC	CASSWDSGLAAREQYF
TRBV7-9	-	TRBJ1-2	-	13	TGTGCCAGCAGCGGCAACAGTGGTGTCGGCTACACCTTC	CASSGNSGVGYTF
TRBV7-9	-	TRBJ1-2	-	15	TGTGCCAGCAGCTTAACACGGACAGAGGACTATGGCTACACCTTC	CASSLTRTEDYGYTF
TRBV11-2	TRBD2	TRBJ2-7	-	20	TGTGCCAGCAGCTTAGAAGCTCGGCGGCTAGCGGGTCTAATCGGTTACGAGCAGTACTTC	CASSLEARRLAGLIGYEQYF
TRBV5-1	-	TRBJ2-1	few	15	TGCGCCAGCAGCTCCATGGGCCAGAACAACAATGAGCAGTTCTTC	CASSSMGQNNNEQFF
TRBV7-8	-	TRBJ1-5	-	17	TGTGCCAGCAGCTTAGGGGAGTGGGAATCTAGCAATCAGCCCCAGCATTTT	CASSLGEWESSNQPQHF
TRBV11-2	-	TRBJ1-4	-	15	TGTGCCAGCAGCTTAGGTTGGCATCCTAATGAAAAACTGTTTTTT	CASSLGWHPNEKLFF
TRBV24-1	TRBD1	TRBJ2-7	-	15	TGTGCCACCAGTGCCCCTGGGACAGGGGGGAACGAGCAGTACTTC	CATSAPGTGGNEQYF
TRBV4-1	-	TRBJ2-5	-	13	TGCGCCAGCAGCCAGTTACAGAGCGAGACCCAGTACTTC	CASSQLQSETQYF
TRBV6-5	-	TRBJ2-7	-	15	TGTGCCAGCAGTTACTCGAGGCTAGCTGAAGGGGAGCAGTACTTC	CASSYSRLAEGEQYF
TRBV5-4	TRBD1	TRBJ1-1	-	15	TGTGCCAGCAGCCAAACCGGGACAGGGGAGACTGAAGCTTTCTTT	CASSQTGTGETEAFF
TRBV18	-	TRBJ1-2	-	14	TGTGCCAGCTCAGAATCAGGCTCAATTTATGGCTACACCTTC	CASSESGSIYGYTF
TRBV7-2	TRBD1	TRBJ2-2	-	15	TGTGCCACCCCGCAGGGGGCAGAATTCACCGGGGAGCTGTTTTTT	CATPQGAEFTGELFF
TRBV19	TRBD1	TRBJ1-3	-	16	TGTGCCAGTAGACAGAACCGGGACAGGGCACGAAACACCATATATTTT	CASRQNRDRARNTIYF
TRBV5-5	TRBD1	TRBJ2-5	-	18	TGTGCCAGCAGCTTGGAGGGCGCTGGGACAGGGGGCCGAGAGACCCAGTACTTC	CASSLEGAGTGGRETQYF
TRBV24-1	-	TRBJ2-7	-	16	TGTGCCACCAGTGACCCCAGGAAGGGGTCCTCCTACGAGCAGTACTTC	CATSDPRKGSSYEQYF
TRBV27	-	TRBJ2-2	-	14	TGTGCCAGCAGTCCGGGACTTAACACCGGGGAGCTGTTTTTT	CASSPGLNTGELFF